Listed below are T cell receptor beta chains from one sample, sequenced in a study of T cell responses to AZD1222 COVID-19 vaccine. Sequencing used immunoSEQ multiplex PCR; TCRdb keeps in-frame clones, though not all of them. The data hold over 120,000 clones, with roughly 90% observed a single time. Source: peripheral blood, taken on day 0 of AZD1222 vaccination. The source is an adult in good health. The CDR3 runs from the conserved cysteine through the conserved F or W. D genes are given only for firm matches. For some rows the clone size is stated as once, few or many, or as a class when expanded; others skip it.

-	TRBD1	TRBV5-4	TRBJ2-7	CASTSRGQTYEQYF	TGTGCCAGCACTTCCCGGGGACAGACCTACGAGCAGTACTTC
-	-	TRBV19	TRBJ2-1	CASSIGSAYNEQFF	TGTGCCAGTAGTATTGGTAGCGCTTACAATGAGCAGTTCTTC
-	TRBD2	TRBV3-1/TRBV3-2	TRBJ2-7	CASSQGGGRGDEQYF	TGTGCCAGCAGCCAAGGTGGCGGGAGAGGGGACGAGCAGTACTTC
-	-	TRBV19	TRBJ2-6	CASSPGVGANVLTF	TGTGCCAGTAGCCCCGGCGTAGGGGCCAACGTCCTGACTTTC
-	-	TRBV11-3	TRBJ2-1	CASSLGASGKSTNEQFF	TGTGCCAGCAGCTTAGGGGCAAGCGGAAAGTCAACCAATGAGCAGTTCTTC
-	TRBD2	TRBV3-1/TRBV3-2	TRBJ2-1	CASSKAGLVGNEQFF	TGTGCCAGCTCTAAAGCGGGACTAGTAGGGAATGAGCAGTTCTTC
once	TRBD2	TRBV29-1	TRBJ2-1	CSTLTTSGRAYNEQFF	TGCAGCACACTTACTACTAGCGGGAGGGCGTACAATGAGCAGTTCTTC
-	-	TRBV2	TRBJ1-5	CASSGAQIDQPQHF	TGTGCCAGCAGCGGGGCCCAGATCGATCAGCCCCAGCATTTT
-	-	TRBV2	TRBJ1-3	CASTRNSGNTIYF	TGTGCCAGCACCAGAAACTCTGGAAACACCATATATTTT
-	TRBD2	TRBV2	TRBJ2-5	CASGASGRAQETQYF	TGTGCCTCAGGGGCTAGCGGGAGGGCCCAAGAGACCCAGTACTTC
-	-	TRBV19	TRBJ2-7	CASSIAGEGAYEQYF	TGTGCCAGTAGTATAGCAGGGGAGGGTGCCTACGAGCAGTACTTC
-	-	TRBV10-1	TRBJ1-6	CASSESPTAPLHF	TGCGCCAGCAGTGAGTCCCCGACAGCACCCCTCCACTTT
-	-	TRBV27	TRBJ1-5	CASSLFPQPLGNQPQHF	TGTGCCAGCAGTTTATTCCCCCAGCCTCTGGGCAATCAGCCCCAGCATTTT
-	TRBD1	TRBV28	TRBJ1-5	CASSRGQGEQPQHF	TGTGCCAGCAGTCGCGGACAGGGGGAGCAGCCCCAGCATTTT
-	TRBD1	TRBV15	TRBJ1-4	CATSRGGQGGVEKLFF	TGTGCCACCAGCAGAGGGGGACAGGGGGGAGTCGAAAAACTGTTTTTT
-	-	TRBV18	TRBJ1-1	CASSPTMNTEAFF	TGTGCCAGCTCACCCACAATGAACACTGAAGCTTTCTTT
-	TRBD1	TRBV28	TRBJ2-7	CATKMAGDSSYEQYF	TGTGCCACTAAAATGGCAGGGGACAGCTCCTACGAGCAGTACTTC
-	-	TRBV5-1	TRBJ1-3	CASRQGLSGNTIYF	TGCGCCAGCAGACAGGGTTTATCTGGAAACACCATATATTTT
-	-	TRBV11-3	TRBJ1-4	CASSLANGEKLFF	TGTGCCAGCAGCTTAGCGAACGGTGAAAAACTGTTTTTT
-	TRBD1	TRBV14	TRBJ1-1	CASSQEAWSMGRIWDREEVTEAFF	TGTGCCAGCAGCCAAGAAGCTTGGTCGATGGGCCGGATTTGGGACAGGGAGGAAGTCACTGAAGCTTTCTTT